Reported below is one TCR beta chain. The data stem from a study of CD8 T cells in Susac syndrome. Germline V gene sequence: CDR1 MNHEY, CDR2 SMNVEV (reference sequence). The CDR3 is made up of 16 amino acids. The V end lost 1 base, the J end lost 7 bases, and 17 bases lay between the germline ends. When the RNA was reverse transcribed, random hexamers were used with an input of about 0.45 to 1 ug. TCRdb ran MiXCR on the immunoSEQ multiplex PCR reads and lists one entry per CDR3 protein. The repertoire holds about 80,000 distinct CDR3 sequences, just under 95% seen once, with about 0.28% in the top ten. While CD8+ and CD4+ T cells were isolated negatively, TEMRA cells were enriched by FACS.

The sequence was collected from a human donor in good health. The sequencing input was CD8+ T cells from PBMCs. This chain connects TRBV27 to TRBJ1-5; D not certain. The CDR3 sequence is CASSLYGGSNGQPQHF. CDR3 sequence (DNA): TGTGCCAGCAGTTTATACGGAGGATCCAACGGACAGCCCCAGCATTTT.